The T cell receptor beta chain described here comes from a study of shared clonotypes between healthy human individuals. Points from the study as a whole: Owing to a small donor count, the genetic and exposure-history diversity represented was limited. Relative to memory subsets, naive subsets generally showed larger estimated richness.

Produced via immunoSEQ multiplex PCR; TCRdb's table is partial and in-frame only. The data show hundreds of thousands of clones, approximately 74% seen once. The study enrolled healthy HIV-negative adults without recent acute infections or vaccinations as donors. About this clone itself: As yet, its antigen is unknown. This sample includes further DNA sequences coding for the same CDR3.

Unmatched junction bases numbered 3, after V lost 4 bases and J lost 4 bases. The CDR3 has 15 residues. Germline V gene sequence: CDR1 SNHLY, CDR2 FYNNEI. The sequence was collected from a woman between 25 and 40 years old in good health. Source material: memory CD4+ T cells sorted from blood. Subset: CD45RA-negative fraction. The rearrangement links TRBV2 to TRBJ2-1; 11 nucleotides agree with TRBD2. Written as DNA, the CDR3 is TGTGCCAGCAGTGTAGGGACTAGCGGTTACAATGAGCAGTTCTTC. Translating it yields CASSVGTSGYNEQFF.